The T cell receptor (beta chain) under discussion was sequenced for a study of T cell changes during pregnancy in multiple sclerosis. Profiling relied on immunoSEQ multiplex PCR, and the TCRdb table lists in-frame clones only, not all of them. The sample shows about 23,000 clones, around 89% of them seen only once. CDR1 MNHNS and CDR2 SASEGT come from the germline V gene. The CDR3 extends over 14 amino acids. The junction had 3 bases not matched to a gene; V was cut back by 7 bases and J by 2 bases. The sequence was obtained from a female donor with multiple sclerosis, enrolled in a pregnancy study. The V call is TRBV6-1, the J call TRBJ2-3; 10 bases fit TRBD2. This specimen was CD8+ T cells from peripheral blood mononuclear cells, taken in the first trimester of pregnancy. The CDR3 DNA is TGTGCCAGCAAAGGGACTAGCGACACAGATACGCAGTATTTT. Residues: CASKGTSDTDTQYF.